Listed below are T cell receptor beta chains from one sample, sequenced in a study of beta chain features in type 1 diabetes. Here immunoSEQ multiplex PCR was the method, and the copy in TCRdb shows in-frame clones only, minus some. The table shows about 240,000 clones, with approximately 15% occurring only once. The sequenced sample consisted of naive CD4+ T cells from blood. The receptors derive from a man aged 25-45 years with type 1 diabetes. The CDR3 runs from the conserved cysteine through the conserved F or W. Each record gives: clone size, J gene, D gene, V gene, CDR3 protein, CDR3 DNA. D genes are given only for firm matches. Size is stated for part of the rows, as once, few or many counts, or as a class when the clone is expanded.

few	TRBJ2-7	.	TRBV6-5	CASSYSPIRSSYEQYF	TGTGCCAGCAGTTACTCCCCAATCCGGAGCTCCTACGAGCAGTACTTC
.	TRBJ2-1	.	TRBV5-4	CASSLGSLGHEQFF	TGTGCCAGCAGCTTGGGGTCCCTGGGCCATGAGCAGTTCTTC
few	TRBJ2-7	.	TRBV6-5	CASSYPGAYEQYF	TGTGCCAGCAGTTATCCAGGGGCCTACGAGCAGTACTTC
few	TRBJ1-2	TRBD1	TRBV7-9	CASSFYRGKGRNYGYTF	TGTGCCAGCAGCTTCTACAGGGGCAAGGGGAGGAACTATGGCTACACCTTC
.	TRBJ2-7	TRBD1	TRBV18	CASSHGTVRSYEQYF	TGTGCCAGCTCACATGGGACAGTCAGATCGTACGAGCAGTACTTC
.	TRBJ2-2	TRBD1	TRBV5-4	CASSLVTGVTGELFF	TGTGCCAGCAGCTTGGTGACAGGGGTTACCGGGGAGCTGTTTTTT
.	TRBJ1-1	TRBD1	TRBV18	CASSPRTGDNTEAFF	TGTGCCAGCTCACCCCGGACAGGGGATAACACTGAAGCTTTCTTT
.	TRBJ2-1	.	TRBV2	CASIPQTEQFF	TGTGCCAGCATTCCACAGACGGAGCAGTTCTTC
.	TRBJ2-5	TRBD2	TRBV5-1	CASSLASGRADQETQYF	TGCGCCAGCAGTCTGGCTAGCGGGAGGGCCGACCAAGAGACCCAGTACTTC
.	TRBJ1-2	TRBD1	TRBV6-1	CASSDAGGNYGYTF	TGTGCCAGCAGTGATGCAGGGGGGAACTATGGCTACACCTTC
.	TRBJ2-7	TRBD2	TRBV29-1	CSVGLAGGPGEQYF	TGCAGCGTCGGACTAGCGGGAGGGCCGGGGGAGCAGTACTTC
few	TRBJ2-7	TRBD2	TRBV5-1	CASQNLAGYEQYF	TGCGCCAGCCAAAACCTAGCGGGCTACGAGCAGTACTTC
few	TRBJ2-7	TRBD2	TRBV19	CASSPPGGPQYEQYF	TGTGCCAGTAGTCCCCCGGGGGGGCCCCAGTACGAGCAGTACTTC
.	TRBJ1-1	.	TRBV10-3	CAISESQGQGEAFF	TGTGCCATCAGTGAGTCCCAGGGGCAGGGTGAAGCTTTCTTT
.	TRBJ2-2	.	TRBV5-1	CASSLAGGHTGELFF	TGCGCCAGCAGCTTGGCCGGGGGGCACACCGGGGAGCTGTTTTTT
.	TRBJ1-2	.	TRBV6-1	CASRLEGTINYGYTF	TGTGCCAGCCGACTAGAGGGAACTATTAACTATGGCTACACCTTC
.	TRBJ1-2	TRBD1	TRBV10-3	CAIGQGRDYGYTF	TGTGCCATTGGACAGGGGAGGGACTATGGCTACACCTTC
.	TRBJ1-2	TRBD1	TRBV10-3	CAISERRDREHGYTF	TGTGCCATCAGTGAAAGGAGGGACAGGGAACATGGCTACACCTTC
few	TRBJ2-1	.	TRBV29-1	CSVEVSRYEQFF	TGCAGCGTTGAGGTGAGCAGGTATGAGCAGTTCTTC
.	TRBJ2-1	.	TRBV7-9	CASSPGGNEQFF	TGTGCCAGCAGCCCAGGAGGGAATGAGCAGTTCTTC
few	TRBJ2-1	TRBD2	TRBV7-2	CASSSAGGRNNEQFF	TGTGCCAGCAGCTCGGCGGGGGGCCGTAACAATGAGCAGTTCTTC
.	TRBJ2-1	TRBD1	TRBV2	CASRQGAYNEQFF	TGTGCCAGCAGGCAGGGGGCTTACAATGAGCAGTTCTTC
few	TRBJ2-1	.	TRBV4-1	CASSQDPAEISEQFF	TGCGCCAGCAGCCAAGATCCGGCGGAGATCAGTGAGCAGTTCTTC
few	TRBJ2-6	.	TRBV9	CASSVVSGYSGANVLTF	TGTGCCAGCAGCGTAGTTTCAGGCTACTCTGGGGCCAACGTCCTGACTTTC
.	TRBJ2-1	.	TRBV7-6	CASSLGQYNEQFF	TGTGCCAGCAGTTTAGGACAGTACAATGAGCAGTTCTTC
.	TRBJ1-1	.	TRBV7-9	CASSSSAGGGTEAFF	TGTGCCAGCAGCTCGTCTGCTGGAGGAGGCACTGAAGCTTTCTTT